Below, 25 T cell receptor beta chains from the same sample are listed, as sequenced in a study of cytomegalovirus exposure and HLA in healthy donors. With 60 Vbeta and 13 Jbeta primers, the PCR was carried out. Method: immunoSEQ multiplex PCR; TCRdb's copy keeps in-frame clones and lacks some. The sample consists of 95,000 to 100,000 clones, about four fifths of them appearing once. The sample taken for sequencing was PBMCs. The source is a woman in her thirties or forties in good health and CMV-seronegative.

The rearrangement links TRBV19 to TRBJ2-3; TRBD2 matches at 12 bases. This CDR3 is built from 15 residues. Germline V CDR1 and CDR2: LNHDA, SQIVND (reference sequence). J was trimmed by 6 bases and V by 6 bases; bases with no gene match: 7. CDR3 nucleotide sequence: TGTGCCAGTAGCAGACTAGCGGGGGAGTCGGATACGCAGTATTTT. Protein sequence: CASSRLAGESDTQYF. Looking up the rest from reference TRBV19 and TRBJ2-3 gives the full variable domain: DGGITQSPKYLFRKEGQNVTLSCEQNLNHDAMYWYRQDPGQGLRLIYYSQIVNDFQKGDIAEGYSVSREKKESFPLTVTSAQKNPTAFYLCASSRLAGESDTQYFGPGTRLTVL.

This clone was observed once. This sequence joins TRBV5-1 and TRBJ2-1; 8 nucleotides line up with TRBD1. The CDR3 is made up of 16 amino acids. Per germline, CDR1 SGHRS and CDR2 YFSETQ. J was trimmed by 6 bases and V by 0 bases; bases with no gene match: 8. CDR3 amino acids: CASSLGVRGRGNEQFF. In DNA form, the CDR3 reads TGCGCCAGCAGCTTGGGAGTCAGGGGGCGCGGCAATGAGCAGTTCTTC.

This clone was observed once. V and J are TRBV4-1 and TRBJ2-2; maybe TRBD2 (7 bases). From germline, CDR1 is MGHRA and CDR2 YSYEKL. The CDR3 spans 16 residues. V was shortened by 0 bases and J by 4 bases, with 12 bases between the two germline ends. CDR3 residues: CASSQDRGAGTGELFF. The CDR3 region has the DNA TGCGCCAGCAGCCAAGATCGGGGGGCGGGCACCGGGGAGCTGTTTTTT.

V is TRBV27 and J is TRBJ2-7; TRBD1 might be the D (7 bases). The germline V gene has CDR1 MNHEY and CDR2 SMNVEV (reference sequence). V lost 1 base and J lost 2, with 12 bases in between. The CDR3 sequence is 15 residues long. The chain's CDR3 is CASSLYQGGPYEQYF. The CDR3 DNA sequence: TGTGCCAGCAGTTTATATCAGGGGGGCCCCTACGAGCAGTACTTC.

The rearrangement uses TRBV28 and TRBJ1-2, with 7 bases identical to TRBD1. The CDR3 extends over 17 amino acids. CDR1 and CDR2 (germline): MDHEN, SYDVKM. Unmatched junction bases numbered 13, after V lost 6 bases and J lost 0 bases. The CDR3 DNA follows: TGTGCCAGCAGCAGACAGGGCCCTAGAGTGACTAACTATGGCTACACCTTC. Translation: CASSRQGPRVTNYGYTF.

V usage is TRBV11-2 and J usage is TRBJ2-3; TRBD2 matches at 7 bases. This CDR3 contains 15 residues. Germline V lookup: CDR1 SGHAT, CDR2 FQNNGV. The trim removed 2 bases at V and 4 bases at J, leaving 6 bases unmatched. CDR3 nucleotides: TGTGCCAGCAGCTTATATGGGAGGGGTGCAGATACGCAGTATTTT. This gives the protein CASSLYGRGADTQYF.

This clone was found a few times. This rearrangement joins TRBV30 to TRBJ2-5; TRBD2 agrees at 8 bases. The CDR3 covers 13 residues. In germline, CDR1 is GTSNPN, CDR2 SVGIG (reference sequence). J gave up 4 bases and V 1 base, and 2 bases lay outside the gene matches. In DNA form, the CDR3 reads TGTGCCTGGAGTGCCCGGGGGGGAGAGACCCAGTACTTC. Translation: CAWSARGGETQYF.

This clone is a singleton in its sample. The chain couples TRBV30 to TRBJ1-5; D gene uncertain. The V and J ends lost 0 bases and 0 bases respectively, with 12 bases between them. Germline loops: CDR1 GTSNPN, CDR2 SVGIG (reference sequence). There are 16 residues in the CDR3. The CDR3 region has the DNA TGTGCCTGGAGTGTGAGTGCCGGGTTTAGCAATCAGCCCCAGCATTTT. Residues: CAWSVSAGFSNQPQHF.

The rearrangement uses TRBV2 and TRBJ2-4, with no clear D. CDR3 length equals 16 residues. The V end lost 2 bases, the J end lost 0 bases, and 11 bases lay between the germline ends. Germline V gene data show CDR1 as SNHLY and CDR2 as FYNNEI. The chain's CDR3 is CASSEFNSPAKNIQYF. The DNA of the CDR3 is TGTGCCAGCAGTGAATTTAACAGTCCAGCCAAAAACATTCAGTACTTC.

This chain connects TRBV11-1 to TRBJ2-7, with TRBD1 matching over 7 bases. CDR3 length equals 14 residues. Germline CDR1 SGHAT, CDR2 FQDESV (reference sequence). The V segment lost 4 bases and the J segment 2 bases; nucleotides outside the gene matches: 5. CDR3 nucleotides: TGTGCCAGCAGCTCCCGAACAGGGGCCTACGAGCAGTACTTC. It translates to CASSSRTGAYEQYF.

This clone was counted a single time. The J gene is TRBJ2-1, the V gene TRBV4-2, with TRBD2 matching 8 bases. The CDR3 spans 17 residues. Germline V CDR1 and CDR2: LGHNA, YNFKEQ. V gave up 4 bases and J gave up 6 bases; unmatched junction bases: 14. The CDR3 here is CASSRIMTGGQSNEQFF. The CDR3 nucleotides read TGTGCCAGCAGCCGAATAATGACGGGAGGGCAGAGCAATGAGCAGTTCTTC.

This sequence joins TRBV19 and TRBJ2-7; 10 bases are a match to TRBD2. This CDR3 has 15 residues. Germline CDR1 reads LNHDA; CDR2 reads SQIVND (reference sequence). With V trimmed by 2 bases and J by 0 bases, 1 base remained unmatched. The CDR3 DNA follows: TGTGCCAGTAGTATAAGCGGGAGGGGCTCCTACGAGCAGTACTTC. This codes for CASSISGRGSYEQYF.

The rearrangement uses TRBV19 and TRBJ2-1; 8 nucleotides line up with TRBD2. Germline CDR1 and CDR2: LNHDA and SQIVND (reference sequence). With 5 bases clipped from V and 4 bases from J, the junction kept 4 bases outside the gene matches. The CDR3 spans 14 residues. The CDR3 sequence is CASSEAGEYNEQFF. CDR3 coding DNA: TGTGCCAGTAGTGAAGCGGGAGAGTACAATGAGCAGTTCTTC.

The chain uses TRBV11-2 and TRBJ2-1; 12 bases agree with TRBD2. This CDR3 contains 15 residues. Germline CDR1 and CDR2: SGHAT and FQNNGV. The V gene end was trimmed by 8 bases and the J gene end by 5 bases; junction bases not matched to a gene: 7. The CDR3 DNA is TGTGCCAGCGGCGCGACTAGCGGGAGTAACAATGAGCAGTTCTTC. Amino acids: CASGATSGSNNEQFF. The complete variable domain, with remaining parts taken from reference TRBV11-2 and TRBJ2-1, reads EAGVAQSPRYKIIEKRQSVAFWCNPISGHATLYWYQQILGQGPKLLIQFQNNGVVDDSQLPKDRFSAERLKGVDSTLKIQPAKLEDSAVYLCASGATSGSNNEQFFGPGTRLTVL.

Written as DNA, the CDR3 is TGTGCCAGCGGAAAGGGACAGGGGTATTCACCCCTCCACTTT. As protein: CASGKGQGYSPLHF. The chain employs TRBV28 and TRBJ1-6; 10 nucleotides line up with TRBD1. With 8 bases clipped from V and 8 bases from J, the junction kept 6 bases outside the gene matches. The CDR3 sequence is 14 residues long. Germline V gives CDR1 MDHEN, CDR2 SYDVKM.

This chain connects TRBV19 to TRBJ2-2, with D uncertain. V lost 8 bases and J 0 bases, leaving 10 bases between the germline ends. Germline V gives CDR1 LNHDA, CDR2 SQIVND (reference sequence). The CDR3 runs 14 residues. CDR3 nucleotide sequence: TGTGCCAGTTTCCACAGCTCGAACACCGGGGAGCTGTTTTTT. Its translation: CASFHSSNTGELFF.

The gene calls are TRBV6-1 and TRBJ1-2, with D possibly being TRBD1 (5 bases). CDR1 and CDR2 (germline): MNHNS, SASEGT. The CDR3 length is 14 residues. Between the trimmed V and J ends, which lost 5 bases and 1 base, there was a span of 11 bases. The CDR3: CASSRQTDNYGYTF. For the CDR3, the DNA is TGTGCCAGCAGTAGACAGACAGATAACTATGGCTACACCTTC.

The chain employs TRBV7-2 and TRBJ1-5, with TRBD1 matching over 8 bases. CDR1 and CDR2 from the germline V gene are SGHTA and FQGNSA. The J segment lost 3 bases and the V segment lost 4 bases, leaving 2 bases of the junction unmatched. The CDR3 spans 14 residues. In DNA form, the CDR3 reads TGTGCCAGCAGCTCGACAGGGGTCAATCAGCCCCAGCATTTT. This gives the protein CASSSTGVNQPQHF.

The chain couples TRBV19 to TRBJ2-3; 7 positions agree with TRBD1. Germline loops: CDR1 LNHDA, CDR2 SQIVND (reference sequence). Trimming at V came to 4 bases and at J to 4 bases, leaving 17 bases not matched to a gene. The CDR3 runs to 18 residues. The chain's CDR3 is CASSTRTGFLMGSDTQYF. The CDR3 nucleotides are TGTGCCAGTAGTACCCGGACAGGTTTTTTAATGGGCTCAGATACGCAGTATTTT. Together with reference TRBV19 and TRBJ2-3, the CDR3 gives the full variable domain: DGGITQSPKYLFRKEGQNVTLSCEQNLNHDAMYWYRQDPGQGLRLIYYSQIVNDFQKGDIAEGYSVSREKKESFPLTVTSAQKNPTAFYLCASSTRTGFLMGSDTQYFGPGTRLTVL.

V and J are TRBV7-3 and TRBJ1-1, with D maybe TRBD1 (6 bases). CDR1 is SGHTA and CDR2 is FQGTGA in the germline V gene. The CDR3 is 13 amino acids. Trimming cost V 2 bases and J 3 bases, with 7 bases left between them. The CDR3 nucleotides read TGTGCCAGCAGCTTATCAGGGGACACTGAAGCTTTCTTT. It is translated as CASSLSGDTEAFF.

V usage is TRBV7-3 and J usage is TRBJ2-3; possible D gene TRBD2, 6 bases. This CDR3 has 13 amino acids. V was shortened by 5 bases and J by 9 bases, with 15 bases between the two germline ends. Germline lookup yields CDR1 SGHTA and CDR2 FQGTGA. The CDR3, as DNA: TGTGCCAGCAGCGGGACTTCCACGGACACGCAGTATTTT. Amino acids: CASSGTSTDTQYF.

Comment on this clone: Other DNA sequences from this sample encode an identical CDR3 as well. The rearrangement uses TRBV27 and TRBJ2-5, with 9 bases matching TRBD1. The CDR3 has 15 amino acids. From germline, CDR1 is MNHEY and CDR2 SMNVEV (reference sequence). Trimming cost V 5 bases and J 1 base; bases outside gene matches: 5. CDR3 DNA sequence: TGTGCCAGCAGTGCCTGGGACAGGGCCCAAGAGACCCAGTACTTC. Protein product: CASSAWDRAQETQYF.

This chain links TRBV7-3 with TRBJ2-1; D might be TRBD1 (6 bases). V was cut by 5 bases and J by 7 bases, with 15 bases left in between. The CDR3 runs to 14 residues. Per the germline V gene, CDR1 is SGHTA and CDR2 is FQGTGA. The CDR3 DNA sequence: TGTGCCAGCAGCCCAGGGACCACAGGGAATGAGCAGTTCTTC. It yields the protein CASSPGTTGNEQFF.

The chain couples TRBV19 to TRBJ2-5; TRBD2 matches at 10 bases. Trimming took 3 bases from V and 2 from J; bases not matched to a gene: 12. The germline V gene has CDR1 LNHDA and CDR2 SQIVND (reference sequence). The CDR3 runs 18 residues. CDR3 region: CASSILTSGAALQETQYF. The CDR3 DNA reads TGTGCCAGTAGTATTTTAACTAGCGGGGCCGCCCTACAAGAGACCCAGTACTTC.

This clone showed up just a few times. The rearrangement links TRBV5-6 to TRBJ2-1; 11 nucleotides match TRBD2. Germline assignment: CDR1 SGHDT and CDR2 YYEEEE. The V and J ends lost 1 base and 7 bases, in that order; junction bases with no gene match: 7. The CDR3 is 16 residues long. CDR3 coding DNA: TGTGCCAGCAGCTTGTATAGCGGGGGGGGTGGGAATGAGCAGTTCTTC. This codes for CASSLYSGGGGNEQFF.